A selection of T cell receptor beta chains follows, all from one sample in a study of cytomegalovirus exposure and HLA in healthy donors. Produced via immunoSEQ multiplex PCR; TCRdb's table is partial and in-frame only. The repertoire consists of 100,000 or so clones, with about four fifths occurring once and the leading ten covering about 2.2%. The sequencing sample was made of PBMCs. These TCRs come from a man aged 25-45 years in good health and CMV-seronegative. Both conserved end residues are part of each CDR3. The D gene is left open where the match is weak. Only part of the rows carry a size: once, few, many, or a class if the clone is expanded.

>NA|TRBV30|TRBJ1-2|NA
TGTGCCTGGAGTAGGGGGGGCCCTGGCTACACCTTC
CAWSRGGPGYTF
>NA|TRBV28|TRBJ2-3|TRBD2
TGTGCCAGCAAGGCGGGAGGGAGCACAGATACGCAGTATTTT
CASKAGGSTDTQYF
>many|TRBV19|TRBJ1-5|NA
TGTGCCAGTAGTATTGGGGAGTATCAGCCCCAGCATTTT
CASSIGEYQPQHF
>NA|TRBV6-5|TRBJ2-7|NA
TGTGCCAGCAGTCCAGCGGCGATTCCGGGGTACGAGCAGTACTTC
CASSPAAIPGYEQYF
>NA|TRBV5-1|TRBJ2-3|NA
TGCGCCAGCAGCATACAGGGCACAGATACGCAGTATTTT
CASSIQGTDTQYF
>NA|TRBV6-5|TRBJ1-5|NA
TGTGCCAGCAGCCAGGGTTATCAGCAGCCCCAGCATTTT
CASSQGYQQPQHF
>NA|TRBV6-1|TRBJ2-7|NA
TGTGCCAGCAGTCCCGGCAGGGGCTCGGACGAGCAGTACTTC
CASSPGRGSDEQYF
>NA|TRBV7-2|TRBJ2-5|NA
TGTGCCAGCAGCTTAGGGGGCCCCGGGGGGACCCAGTACTTC
CASSLGGPGGTQYF
>NA|TRBV29-1|TRBJ1-2|TRBD1
TGCAGCGTTGAAGGGACGAAACAGGGGAACTATGGCTACACCTTC
CSVEGTKQGNYGYTF
>NA|TRBV4-1|TRBJ2-1|TRBD1
TGCGCCAGCAGCCAAGGCGCCGGGCCGGGACAGCCCTACAATGAGCAGTTCTTC
CASSQGAGPGQPYNEQFF
>NA|TRBV2|TRBJ1-2|TRBD1
TGTGCCAGCGCTCCGGAACAGGGGAATGGCTACACCTTC
CASAPEQGNGYTF
>NA|TRBV7-3|TRBJ2-7|NA
TGTGCCAGCAGCTTATTATCAGGCTACGAGCAGTACTTC
CASSLLSGYEQYF
>NA|TRBV5-1|TRBJ2-3|NA
TGCGCCAGCAGCCCGGACAGAAGCACAGATACGCAGTATTTT
CASSPDRSTDTQYF
>NA|TRBV6-1|TRBJ1-1|TRBD1
TGTGCCAGCAGTTCGGGACAGGAAGCTTTCTTT
CASSSGQEAFF
>NA|TRBV7-2|TRBJ1-4|NA
TGTGCCAGCAGCTTCGGGGGGTTAAGTGAAAAACTGTTTTTT
CASSFGGLSEKLFF
>once|TRBV5-5|TRBJ2-6|NA
TGTGCCAGCAGCTTGACCATCACTGGACTCTGGGCCAACGTCCTGACTTTC
CASSLTITGLWANVLTF
>NA|TRBV2|TRBJ1-5|TRBD1
TGTGCCAGCAGCCCGGGACAGGGAGGTCAGCCCCAGCATTTT
CASSPGQGGQPQHF
>NA|TRBV18|TRBJ2-5|TRBD1
TGTGCCAGCTCACCCAGGACAGGGGGGAATCAAGAGACCCAGTACTTC
CASSPRTGGNQETQYF
>NA|TRBV18|TRBJ1-2|NA
TGTGCCAGCTCACCAGTTGACATTTCTAACTATGGCTACACCTTC
CASSPVDISNYGYTF
>NA|TRBV2|TRBJ2-7|TRBD1
TGTGCCAGCAGTGATGGGACAGGGGGCGGCAAGCTGTACTTC
CASSDGTGGGKLYF
>NA|TRBV14|TRBJ1-2|TRBD1
TGTGCCAGCAGCCATGGGACAGGGGGCTACTATGGCTACACCTTC
CASSHGTGGYYGYTF
>NA|TRBV25-1|TRBJ2-2|TRBD2
TGTGCCAGCAGTGAATGGAGCGCTAGCGGGAGAGGGGAGCTGTTTTTT
CASSEWSASGRGELFF
>NA|TRBV6-1|TRBJ1-5|NA
TGTGCCAGCAGTGAAGGTGGAGGCGGTCAGCCCCAGCATTTT
CASSEGGGGQPQHF
>NA|TRBV29-1|TRBJ1-5|TRBD1
TGCAGCGTTTCGGACAGGGGAAGCAATCAGCCCCAGCATTTT
CSVSDRGSNQPQHF
>few|TRBV5-8|TRBJ2-7|TRBD1
TGTGCCAGCTGCAAAAGAGACAGGGCCTACGAGCAGTACTTC
CASCKRDRAYEQYF
>NA|TRBV2|TRBJ2-1|TRBD2
TGTGCCAGCAGTCCCGGGACTAGCGAGGCTCATGAGCAGTTCTTC
CASSPGTSEAHEQFF
>once|TRBV2|TRBJ2-3|NA
TGTGCCAGCAGTGAGGGGGGACGATATACGCAGTATTTT
CASSEGGRYTQYF
>NA|TRBV19|TRBJ1-1|NA
TGTGCCAGTAGCATTACAGGGAAACCTGAAGCTTTCTTT
CASSITGKPEAFF
>NA|TRBV5-1|TRBJ2-7|NA
TGCGCCAGCAGCTTGTTAGCGTCCTACGAGCAGTACTTC
CASSLLASYEQYF
>NA|TRBV18|TRBJ2-5|NA
TGTGCCAGCTCACCAATACAGTTCAACCAAGAGACCCAGTACTTC
CASSPIQFNQETQYF
>NA|TRBV9|TRBJ2-2|TRBD2
TGTGCCAGCAGCGTAGGAGGGAGGGTTGCCACCGGGGAGCTGTTTTTT
CASSVGGRVATGELFF
>NA|TRBV13|TRBJ2-3|NA
TGTGCCAGCAGCCTAGGGTGGGGTTGGGGCGGCACAGATACGCAGTATTTT
CASSLGWGWGGTDTQYF
>NA|TRBV18|TRBJ2-7|TRBD2
TGTGCCAGCTCATCTAGCGGGACCGACGAGCAGTACTTC
CASSSSGTDEQYF
>NA|TRBV30|TRBJ2-7|TRBD2
TGTGCCTGGGCGACTAGCGGCCCCTCTGAGCAGTACTTC
CAWATSGPSEQYF
>once|TRBV19|TRBJ2-7|NA
TGTGCCAGTAGTTCCCAGATGGGGGGCGAGCAGTACTTC
CASSSQMGGEQYF
>NA|TRBV5-4|TRBJ1-2|NA
TGTGCCAGCAGCTTGCAGGAGGGCTATGGCTACACCTTC
CASSLQEGYGYTF
>NA|TRBV5-4|TRBJ1-6|TRBD1
TGTGCCAGCAGCGGGACAGATGGTTCACCCCTCCACTTT
CASSGTDGSPLHF
>few|TRBV4-3|TRBJ1-5|TRBD1
TGCGCCAGCAGCCAAGATTACACAGGGGATCAGCCCCAGCATTTT
CASSQDYTGDQPQHF
>NA|TRBV7-2|TRBJ1-2|NA
TGTGCCAGCAGCCAGGGCCAGTCAGCTAACTATGGCTACACCTTC
CASSQGQSANYGYTF
>NA|TRBV6-5|TRBJ1-1|NA
TGTGCCAGCAGTTACCGACAGCGTTACACTGAAGCTTTCTTT
CASSYRQRYTEAFF
>NA|TRBV5-1|TRBJ2-1|TRBD1
TGCGCCAGCAGCTTCGATGGACAGGTCCCGTTCTTC
CASSFDGQVPFF
>NA|TRBV11-3|TRBJ1-1|TRBD1
TGTGCCAGCAGCTACAGGGGTATGAACACTGAAGCTTTCTTT
CASSYRGMNTEAFF